This entry is about one TCR beta chain. Its antigen remains unidentified. Per-nucleotide qualities are absent, and no much larger clonotype sits a single base away. This entry is derived from a study of technical replicates of blood from a few donors (dated by TCRdb to 2015 to 2018). The method behind the library was the immunoSEQ multiplex PCR assay. TCRdb holds this immuneACCESS table with in-frame rearrangements only. Some clones are missing; in checked studies, unresolved V genes explain under half, and the rest has no known cause. Within this sample are around 85,000 clones, with about 94% of them counted one time only. About 0.25% of the sample is held by the ten biggest clonotypes. CDR1 and CDR2, looked up from the germline V gene, are MRHNA and SNTAGT. Germline trimming: 6 bases from V, 3 bases from J; junction bases outside gene matches: 7. The CDR3 holds 14 amino acids from the cysteine to the phenylalanine. Only the CDR3 part of the read is kept: 42 bases, read in frame from the first base.

In this chain, TRBV6-4 is recombined with TRBJ1-2; TRBD1 aligns with 7 central bases. The sequence derives from a human donor in good health. The sample consisted of T cells isolated from PBMCs. The CDR3 loop reads CASSEGAEDYGYTF. In nucleotide form, the sequence is TGTGCCAGCAGCGAGGGGGCGGAGGACTATGGCTACACCTTC.